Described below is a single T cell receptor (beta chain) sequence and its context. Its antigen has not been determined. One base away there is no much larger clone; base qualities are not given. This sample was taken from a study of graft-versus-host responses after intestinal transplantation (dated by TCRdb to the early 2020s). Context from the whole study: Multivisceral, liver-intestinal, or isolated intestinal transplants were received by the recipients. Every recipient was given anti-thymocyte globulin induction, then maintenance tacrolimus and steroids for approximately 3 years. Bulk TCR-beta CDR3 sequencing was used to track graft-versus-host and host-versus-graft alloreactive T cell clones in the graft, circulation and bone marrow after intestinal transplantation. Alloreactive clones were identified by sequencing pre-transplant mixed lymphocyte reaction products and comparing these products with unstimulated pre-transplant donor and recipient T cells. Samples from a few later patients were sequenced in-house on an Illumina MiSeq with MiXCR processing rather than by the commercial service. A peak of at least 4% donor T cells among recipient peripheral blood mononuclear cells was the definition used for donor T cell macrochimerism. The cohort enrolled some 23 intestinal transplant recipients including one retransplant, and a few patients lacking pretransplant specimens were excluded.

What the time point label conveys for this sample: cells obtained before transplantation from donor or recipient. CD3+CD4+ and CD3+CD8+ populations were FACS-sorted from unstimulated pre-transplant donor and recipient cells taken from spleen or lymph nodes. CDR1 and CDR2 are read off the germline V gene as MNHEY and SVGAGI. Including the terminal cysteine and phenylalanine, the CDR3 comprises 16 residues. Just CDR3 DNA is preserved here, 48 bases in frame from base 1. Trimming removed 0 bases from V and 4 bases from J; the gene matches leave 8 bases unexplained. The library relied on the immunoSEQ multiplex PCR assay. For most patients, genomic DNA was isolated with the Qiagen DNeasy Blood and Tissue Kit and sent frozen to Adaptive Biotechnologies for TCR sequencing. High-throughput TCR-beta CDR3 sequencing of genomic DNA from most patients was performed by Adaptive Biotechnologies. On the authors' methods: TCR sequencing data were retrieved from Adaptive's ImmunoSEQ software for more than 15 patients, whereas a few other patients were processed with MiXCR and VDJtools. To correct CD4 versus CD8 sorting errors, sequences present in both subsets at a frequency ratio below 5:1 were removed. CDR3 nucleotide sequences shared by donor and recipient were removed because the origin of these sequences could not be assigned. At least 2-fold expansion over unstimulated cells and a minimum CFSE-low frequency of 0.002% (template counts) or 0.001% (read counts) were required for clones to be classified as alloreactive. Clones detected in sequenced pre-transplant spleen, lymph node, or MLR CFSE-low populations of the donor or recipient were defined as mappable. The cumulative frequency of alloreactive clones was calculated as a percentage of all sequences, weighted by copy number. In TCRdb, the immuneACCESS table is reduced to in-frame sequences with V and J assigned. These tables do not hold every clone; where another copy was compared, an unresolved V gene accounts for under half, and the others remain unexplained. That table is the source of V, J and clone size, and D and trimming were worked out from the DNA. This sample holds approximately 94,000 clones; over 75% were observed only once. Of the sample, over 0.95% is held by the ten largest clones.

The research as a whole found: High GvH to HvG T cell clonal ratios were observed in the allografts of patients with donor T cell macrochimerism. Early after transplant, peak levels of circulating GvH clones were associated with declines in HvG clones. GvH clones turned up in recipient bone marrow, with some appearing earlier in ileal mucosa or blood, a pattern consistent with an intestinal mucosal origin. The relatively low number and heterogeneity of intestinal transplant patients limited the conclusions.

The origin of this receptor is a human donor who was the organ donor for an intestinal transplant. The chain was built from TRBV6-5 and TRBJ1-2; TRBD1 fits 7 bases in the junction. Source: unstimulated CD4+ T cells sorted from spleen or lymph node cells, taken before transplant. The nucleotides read TGTGCCAGCAGTTACTCACGGGGCAGGGGGACCTATGGCTACACCTTC. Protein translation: CASSYSRGRGTYGYTF.